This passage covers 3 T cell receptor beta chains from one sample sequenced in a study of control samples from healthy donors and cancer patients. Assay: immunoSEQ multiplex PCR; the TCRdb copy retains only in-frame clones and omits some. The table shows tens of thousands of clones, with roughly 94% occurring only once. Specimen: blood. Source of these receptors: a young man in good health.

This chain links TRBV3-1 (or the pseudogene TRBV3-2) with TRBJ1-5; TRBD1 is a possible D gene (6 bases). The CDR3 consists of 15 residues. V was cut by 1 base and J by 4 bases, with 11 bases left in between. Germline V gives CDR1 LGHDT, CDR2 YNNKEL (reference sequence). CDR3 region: CASSQGDTPNQPQHF. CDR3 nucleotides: TGTGCCAGCAGCCAAGGGGACACACCTAATCAGCCCCAGCATTTT.

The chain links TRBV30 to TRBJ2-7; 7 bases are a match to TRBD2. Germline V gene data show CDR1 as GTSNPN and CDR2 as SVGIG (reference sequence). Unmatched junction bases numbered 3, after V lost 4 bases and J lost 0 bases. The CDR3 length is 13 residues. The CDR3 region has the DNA TGTGCCTGGATGGGGAGGGTCTCCTACGAGCAGTACTTC. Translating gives CAWMGRVSYEQYF.

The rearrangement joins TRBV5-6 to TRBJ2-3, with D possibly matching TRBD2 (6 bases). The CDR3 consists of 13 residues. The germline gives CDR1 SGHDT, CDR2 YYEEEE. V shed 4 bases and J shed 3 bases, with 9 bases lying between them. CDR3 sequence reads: CASSLARTDTQYF. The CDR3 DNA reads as TGTGCCAGCAGCCTAGCGAGGACAGATACGCAGTATTTT.